This T cell receptor (beta chain) was recorded in a study of Graves' ophthalmopathy and Graves' hyperthyroidism. Regarding the study as a whole: Most expanded thyroid clonotypes above 0.001 frequency also appeared in blood.

Note on this clonotype: Antigen: not known.

Amplification of the TCR beta CDR3 regions used RNA transcripts (as template). First-round RT-PCR used HTBI primers; second-round multiplex PCR followed. TCRdb processed the multiplex PCR reads anew with MiXCR; each CDR3 protein has one entry. The repertoire consists of more than 1,000,000 distinct CDR3 sequences, with around a third occurring once and the leading ten covering around 10%. The germline gives CDR1 SNHLY, CDR2 FYNNEI. Trimming removed 8 bases at V and 3 bases at J, with 13 bases between. CDR3 length: 14 residues. Material: peripheral blood or thyroid tissue (not recorded which). The sequence was obtained from an adult man with Graves' hyperthyroidism. The chain uses TRBV2 and TRBJ1-4; TRBD1 is a possible D gene (6 bases). The CDR3 DNA reads TGTGCCAGCCAGGGGATCTGGGCTAATGAAAAACTGTTTTTT. Translating gives CASQGIWANEKLFF. Full variable domain (missing parts from reference TRBV2 and TRBJ1-4): EPEVTQTPSHQVTQMGQEVILRCVPISNHLYFYWYRQILGQKVEFLVSFYNNEISEKSEIFDDQFSVERPDGSNFTLKIRSTKLEDSAMYFCASQGIWANEKLFFGSGTQLSVL.